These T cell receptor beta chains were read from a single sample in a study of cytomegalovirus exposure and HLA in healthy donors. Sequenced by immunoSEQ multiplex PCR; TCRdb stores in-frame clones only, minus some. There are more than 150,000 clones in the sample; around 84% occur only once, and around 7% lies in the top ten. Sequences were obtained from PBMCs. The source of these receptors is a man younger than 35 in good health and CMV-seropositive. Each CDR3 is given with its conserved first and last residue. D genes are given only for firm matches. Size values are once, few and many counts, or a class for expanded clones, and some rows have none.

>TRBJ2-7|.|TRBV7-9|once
CASSSDKLGTVYEQYF
TGTGCCAGCAGTTCCGACAAACTAGGCACAGTCTACGAGCAGTACTTC
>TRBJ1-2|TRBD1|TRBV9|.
CASSAGTGLYGYTF
TGTGCCAGCAGCGCAGGGACAGGGCTCTATGGCTACACCTTC
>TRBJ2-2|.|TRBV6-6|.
CASSYSQVPNTGELFF
TGTGCCAGCAGTTACTCACAGGTCCCGAACACCGGGGAGCTGTTTTTT
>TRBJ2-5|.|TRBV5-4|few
CASSWTQQETQYF
TGTGCCAGCAGCTGGACACAACAAGAGACCCAGTACTTC
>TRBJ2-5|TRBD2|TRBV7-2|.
CASSSSGTGGETQYF
TGTGCCAGCAGCTCCTCCGGGACGGGGGGGGAGACCCAGTACTTC
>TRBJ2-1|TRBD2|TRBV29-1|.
CSVAQLAGGNEQFF
TGCAGCGTTGCACAACTAGCGGGAGGGAATGAGCAGTTCTTC
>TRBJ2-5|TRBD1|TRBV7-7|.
CASSNRGPPQETQYF
TGTGCCAGCAGTAACAGGGGGCCTCCCCAAGAGACCCAGTACTTC
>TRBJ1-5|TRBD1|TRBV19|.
CASSPPWGQGIQPQHF
TGTGCCAGTAGTCCCCCCTGGGGACAGGGGATTCAGCCCCAGCATTTT
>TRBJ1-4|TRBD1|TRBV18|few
CASSPVSPGTGLEELFF
TGTGCCAGCTCACCAGTCTCCCCCGGGACAGGCCTCGAGGAACTGTTTTTT
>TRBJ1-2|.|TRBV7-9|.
CASSSTEDGYTF
TGTGCCAGCAGCTCGACAGAGGATGGCTACACCTTC
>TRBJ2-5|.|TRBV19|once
CASSTGLGETQYF
TGTGCCAGTAGTACGGGACTGGGGGAGACCCAGTACTTC
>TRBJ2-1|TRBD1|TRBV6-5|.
CASNRQGAGNEQFF
TGTGCCAGCAATCGACAGGGGGCAGGTAATGAGCAGTTCTTC
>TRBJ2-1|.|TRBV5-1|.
CASKIAALYNEQFF
TGCGCCAGCAAAATAGCGGCCCTATACAATGAGCAGTTCTTC
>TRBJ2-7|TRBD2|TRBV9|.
CASSRTSGRALYEQYF
TGTGCCAGCAGCAGGACTAGCGGGAGGGCCCTCTACGAGCAGTACTTC
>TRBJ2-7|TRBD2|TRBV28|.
CASGRVGGAGLYEQYF
TGTGCCAGCGGCAGGGTGGGGGGAGCGGGACTTTACGAGCAGTACTTC
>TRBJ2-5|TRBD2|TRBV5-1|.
CASTRGTSGMETQYF
TGCGCCAGCACCCGGGGGACTAGCGGGATGGAGACCCAGTACTTC
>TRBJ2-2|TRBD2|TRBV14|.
CASSQRTSGHTGELFF
TGTGCCAGCAGCCAACGGACTAGCGGGCACACCGGGGAGCTGTTTTTT
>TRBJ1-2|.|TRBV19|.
CASSIHRAQGYTF
TGTGCCAGTAGTATCCACAGGGCGCAAGGCTACACCTTC
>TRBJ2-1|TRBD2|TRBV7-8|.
CASSRKGGGDNEQFF
TGTGCCAGCAGTCGTAAGGGTGGGGGGGACAATGAGCAGTTCTTC
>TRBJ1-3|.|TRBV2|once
CASLSGYSGNTIYF
TGTGCCAGTCTTTCGGGGTACTCTGGAAACACCATATATTTT
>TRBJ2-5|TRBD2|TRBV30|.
CAWSTGGEETQYF
TGTGCCTGGAGCACCGGGGGGGAAGAGACCCAGTACTTC
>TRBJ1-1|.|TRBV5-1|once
CASSWTVQNTEAFF
TGCGCCAGCAGCTGGACAGTTCAGAACACTGAAGCTTTCTTT
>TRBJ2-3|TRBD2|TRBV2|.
CASREFRTSDGTDTQYF
TGTGCCAGCAGGGAATTCCGAACTAGCGATGGAACAGATACGCAGTATTTT
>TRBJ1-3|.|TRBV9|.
CASSVEPGAIYF
TGTGCCAGCAGCGTAGAGCCGGGGGCCATATATTTT
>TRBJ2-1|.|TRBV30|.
CAWSDRLGGASYNEQFF
TGTGCCTGGAGTGATCGGTTGGGGGGAGCATCCTACAATGAGCAGTTCTTC
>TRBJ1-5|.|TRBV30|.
CAWSSRNQPQHF
TGTGCCTGGAGCTCTCGGAATCAGCCCCAGCATTTT
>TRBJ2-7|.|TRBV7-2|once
CASSLLIGRTYEQYF
TGTGCCAGCAGCTTATTAATTGGCAGAACCTACGAGCAGTACTTC
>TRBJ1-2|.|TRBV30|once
CAWTAGENYGYTF
TGTGCCTGGACTGCAGGGGAAAACTATGGCTACACCTTC
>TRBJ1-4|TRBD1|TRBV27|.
CASSTLPGGTDEKLFF
TGTGCCAGCAGTACCCTTCCGGGGGGGACAGATGAAAAACTGTTTTTT
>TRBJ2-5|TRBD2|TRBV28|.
CASLTPVAGLETQYF
TGTGCCAGCCTAACCCCCGTAGCGGGTTTGGAGACCCAGTACTTC
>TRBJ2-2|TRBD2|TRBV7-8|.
CASSPVGLAANTGELFF
TGTGCCAGCAGCCCAGTGGGACTAGCGGCGAACACCGGGGAGCTGTTTTTT
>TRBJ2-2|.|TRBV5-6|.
CASSGDAWRTGELFF
TGTGCCAGCAGCGGCGATGCGTGGAGAACCGGGGAGCTGTTTTTT
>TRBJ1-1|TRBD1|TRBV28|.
CASSLEGQAWWGAFF
TGTGCCAGCAGTTTAGAGGGACAGGCCTGGTGGGGTGCTTTCTTT
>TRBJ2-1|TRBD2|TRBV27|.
CASSSGQAGGGRARRFF
TGTGCCAGCAGTTCGGGGCAGGCGGGCGGCGGGAGGGCTCGTCGGTTCTTC
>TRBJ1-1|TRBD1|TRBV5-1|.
CASSSGPFTGESNTEAFF
TGCGCCAGCAGCTCCGGGCCATTCACAGGGGAGTCGAACACTGAAGCTTTCTTT
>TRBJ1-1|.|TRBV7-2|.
CASSLDPNGNTEAFF
TGTGCCAGCAGCTTAGACCCGAACGGGAACACTGAAGCTTTCTTT
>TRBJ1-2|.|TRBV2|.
CASREGWAPNNYGYTF
TGTGCCAGCAGGGAGGGTTGGGCACCCAATAACTATGGCTACACCTTC
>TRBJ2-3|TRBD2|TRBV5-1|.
CASSLGTSGITDTQYF
TGCGCCAGCAGCCTAGGGACTAGCGGTATCACAGATACGCAGTATTTT
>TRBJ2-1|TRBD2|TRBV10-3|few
CAIQREDEQFF
TGTGCCATACAGCGGGAGGATGAGCAGTTCTTC
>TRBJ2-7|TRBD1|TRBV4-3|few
CASSQEGTGQAVRYF
TGCGCCAGCAGCCAAGAGGGGACAGGGCAGGCGGTAAGGTACTTC
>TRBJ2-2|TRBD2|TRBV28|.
CASRGGLLPDTGELFF
TGTGCCAGCAGGGGGGGACTACTCCCCGACACCGGGGAGCTGTTTTTT